The 15 T cell receptor beta chains below were found in one sample sequenced in a study of Ad26.COV2.S vaccination and SARS-CoV-2 variants. This sample's treatment: some 19 received Ad26.COV2.S at low or high dose, single or two shots; several received placebo; per-sample allocation not given. It was on day 63 after the first vaccine or placebo injection that samples were taken. Clones were read by immunoSEQ multiplex PCR, and TCRdb kept only the in-frame ones, dropping some. Of around 500,000 clones detected, roughly 87% appear once; the ten largest clones hold 1.5% to 2%. The specimen was peripheral blood, collected in a trial of Ad26.COV2.S vaccine versus placebo. These receptors were collected from a person aged 18-65 years who received the Ad26.COV2.S COVID-19 vaccine or a placebo.

The gene calls are TRBV6-6 and TRBJ2-1; unclear D gene. V gave up 6 bases and J gave up 2 bases, with 2 bases separating them. The length of the CDR3 is 11 residues. The germline CDR1 and CDR2 sequences are MNHNY and SVGAGI (reference sequence). The CDR3 DNA is TGTGCCAGCAGAACCTACAATGAGCAGTTCTTC. It specifies CASRTYNEQFF.

The gene calls are TRBV5-1 and TRBJ2-7; 8 bases agree with TRBD2. Germline V lookup: CDR1 SGHRS, CDR2 YFSETQ. The junction had 8 bases not matched to a gene; V was cut back by 4 bases and J by 5 bases. The CDR3 has 14 amino acids. This chain's CDR3 is CASSPGGQNHEQYF. As DNA, the CDR3 is TGCGCCAGCAGCCCGGGGGGGCAGAACCACGAGCAGTACTTC.

In this sample, this clone turned up a few times. The chain links TRBV6-5 to TRBJ1-2; TRBD1 might be the D (5 bases). The CDR3 runs 14 residues. The germline V gene has CDR1 MNHEY and CDR2 SVGAGI. Trimming left V 2 bases short and J 0 bases short, with 7 bases between. The CDR3 DNA sequence: TGTGCCAGCAGTTACGGGACGACTAACTATGGCTACACCTTC. This gives the protein CASSYGTTNYGYTF.

This chain joins TRBV7-2 and TRBJ2-3; possibly TRBD2 for D (6 bases). CDR3 length: 16 amino acids. V was pared by 2 bases and J by 0 bases, with 12 bases between. Germline V gives CDR1 SGHTA, CDR2 FQGNSA. The CDR3 spells CASSLSGGTSTDTQYF. In nucleotides, the CDR3 is TGTGCCAGCAGCTTATCCGGGGGAACTAGCACAGATACGCAGTATTTT.

The chain combines TRBV4-1 with TRBJ2-1, with TRBD2 matching 7 bases. The CDR3 extends over 16 amino acids. V dropped 1 base and J dropped 5; count of bases not matched to a gene: 8. From germline, CDR1 is MGHRA and CDR2 YSYEKL. The CDR3 DNA reads as TGCGCCAGCAGCCAAGGGGGGAGGGCTCGGGACAATGAGCAGTTCTTC. Its translation: CASSQGGRARDNEQFF.

The V call is TRBV5-1, the J call TRBJ2-2; tentative D call: TRBD2 (5 bases). CDR1 is SGHRS, CDR2 YFSETQ, per germline. V lost 5 bases to trimming and J lost 0 bases, with 8 bases between them. This CDR3 is 14 amino acids long. CDR3 DNA sequence: TGCGCCAGCAGGTGGGGAGCGAACACCGGGGAGCTGTTTTTT. Encoded protein: CASRWGANTGELFF. Full variable domain (rest looked up from reference TRBV5-1 and TRBJ2-2): KAGVTQTPRYLIKTRGQQVTLSCSPISGHRSVSWYQQTPGQGLQFLFEYFSETQRNKGNFPGRFSGRQFSNSRSEMNVSTLELGDSALYLCASRWGANTGELFFGEGSRLTVL.

This chain uses TRBV28 with TRBJ1-2; D is uncertain. Trimming removed 3 bases from V and 4 bases from J, with 9 bases in between. The CDR3 totals 13 residues. The germline CDR1 and CDR2 sequences are MDHEN and SYDVKM. The DNA for the CDR3 is TGTGCCAGCAGTTTGGGCGCTAGCTATGGCTACACCTTC. Its translation: CASSLGASYGYTF.

This chain joins TRBV9 and TRBJ1-2; 8 bases are shared with TRBD1. This CDR3 contains 15 residues. Trimming took 4 bases from V and 4 from J; bases not matched to a gene: 9. From germline, CDR1 is SGDLS and CDR2 YYNGEE. CDR3 in DNA: TGTGCCAGCAGCAGCGTATACAGGGGGGTCTATGGCTACACCTTC. This translates into CASSSVYRGVYGYTF.

Only one count was recorded for this clone. The chain links TRBV7-2 to TRBJ2-1; D is uncertain. V dropped 1 base and J dropped 6 bases, with 16 bases sitting between them. CDR3 size: 16 residues. CDR1 and CDR2 from the germline V gene are SGHTA and FQGNSA. CDR3 in DNA: TGTGCCAGCAGCTTAGGAGGTCCCCTCCTTGGCAATGAGCAGTTCTTC. Its protein product is CASSLGGPLLGNEQFF.

CDR3 loop: CASSLRGQVNTEAFF. The CDR3 nucleotides read TGCGCCAGCAGCCTCCGGGGACAGGTGAACACTGAAGCTTTCTTT. J is TRBJ1-1 and V is TRBV4-1, with 8 bases fitting TRBD1. The germline V gene encodes CDR1 MGHRA and CDR2 YSYEKL. The CDR3 runs 15 residues. Trimming removed 4 bases from V and 0 bases from J; junction bases left unmatched: 4.

The chain is built from TRBV5-1 and TRBJ1-1; D remains ambiguous. Per the germline V gene, CDR1 is SGHRS and CDR2 is YFSETQ. Trimming pared 4 bases from V and 1 base from J, leaving 11 bases between. The CDR3 is 14 residues long. The CDR3 sequence is CASSPNPGNTEAFF. DNA of the CDR3: TGCGCCAGCAGCCCCAATCCGGGGAACACTGAAGCTTTCTTT.

V is TRBV7-2 and J is TRBJ1-5; a possible D gene is TRBD1 (6 bases). Germline V gene lookup returns CDR1 SGHTA and CDR2 FQGNSA. The CDR3 consists of 14 residues. The V gene lost 5 bases and the J gene lost 2 bases, with 10 bases spanning the gap. CDR3 sequence (DNA): TGTGCCAGCAGCCAATACAGGGGCAATCAGCCCCAGCATTTT. This codes for CASSQYRGNQPQHF.

The chain combines TRBV18 with TRBJ1-2; maybe TRBD1 (5 bases). Germline CDR1 and CDR2: KGHSH and LQKENI. V was shortened by 4 bases and J by 5 bases, with 17 bases between the two germline ends. The CDR3 totals 15 residues. The CDR3 reads CASSRTQASGYGYTF. The DNA for the CDR3 is TGTGCCAGCTCACGAACACAGGCTTCTGGTTATGGCTACACCTTC.

This chain uses TRBV7-9 with TRBJ1-1, with D hard to call. The CDR3 spans 13 residues. Trimming took 4 bases from V and 2 from J, leaving 8 bases between them. Germline V CDR1 and CDR2: SEHNR, FQNEAQ (reference sequence). The CDR3 protein is CASSSLFNTEAFF. In nucleotides, the CDR3 is TGTGCCAGCAGCTCTTTATTTAACACTGAAGCTTTCTTT.

The J gene is TRBJ1-2, the V gene TRBV29-1; D perhaps matches TRBD1 (6 bases). V was trimmed by 6 bases and J by 8 bases, leaving 19 bases between them. The germline gives CDR1 SQVTM, CDR2 ANQGSEA. The CDR3 has 13 amino acids. The CDR3, as DNA: TGCAGCGTACAATGGGGGGCGCTTGGGGGCTACACCTTC. The encoded protein is CSVQWGALGGYTF.